Listed below are T cell receptor beta chains from one sample, sequenced in a study of blood T cells in healthy people across ages. Via MiXCR, TCRdb re-called the 5' RACE reads, giving one row per CDR3 protein. Among about 1.4 million distinct CDR3 sequences, around 59% were seen once, and the ten largest hold 6.5% to 8.5%. The sample comprised blood. Every receptor here comes from a man younger than 35 in good health. CDR3s include the opening cysteine and the closing phenylalanine or tryptophan. A D gene is named only where the DNA matches it firmly. Clone size is not always given. Where it is, it says once, few, many or a class for expanded clones.

j_gene	v_gene	len	abundance	d_gene	CDR3aa	CDR3nt
TRBJ2-3	TRBV5-1	16	few	TRBD2	CASSSGLAGAADTQYF	TGCGCCAGCAGCTCCGGACTAGCGGGGGCCGCAGATACGCAGTATTTT
TRBJ2-4	TRBV25-1	17	NA	TRBD1	CASSEWRQGVAKNIQYF	TGTGCCAGCAGTGAATGGCGACAGGGGGTGGCCAAAAACATTCAGTACTTC
TRBJ2-4	TRBV10-3	17	NA	TRBD2	CAISKTEGGIAKNIQYF	TGTGCCATCAGTAAGACAGAGGGAGGGATAGCCAAAAACATTCAGTACTTC
TRBJ2-3	TRBV20-1	15	NA	NA	CSARVPLAGTDTQYF	TGCAGTGCTAGAGTCCCTCTGGCGGGCACAGATACGCAGTATTTT
TRBJ1-1	TRBV20-1	11	few	NA	CSASQDTEAFF	TGCAGTGCTTCTCAGGACACTGAAGCTTTCTTT
TRBJ2-1	TRBV7-9	15	NA	NA	CASSLVVRTFDEQFF	TGTGCCAGCAGCTTGGTAGTCAGGACGTTCGATGAGCAGTTCTTC
TRBJ2-1	TRBV12-3/TRBV12-4	14	few	NA	CASSLVARPNEQFF	TGTGCCAGCAGTCTCGTTGCCCGGCCCAATGAGCAGTTCTTC
TRBJ2-1	TRBV7-7	18	once	TRBD2	CASSPRQVTAGEGNEQFF	TGTGCCAGCAGTCCACGACAGGTTACAGCGGGAGAGGGCAATGAGCAGTTCTTC
TRBJ2-1	TRBV4-1	18	once	NA	CASSQDGGTGSSYNEQFF	TGCGCCAGCAGCCAAGACGGCGGAACGGGAAGCTCCTACAATGAGCAGTTCTTC
TRBJ2-4	TRBV6-2/TRBV6-3	15	few	NA	CASMYRHLAKNIQYF	TGTGCCAGCATGTACCGACACCTAGCCAAAAACATTCAGTACTTC
TRBJ1-2	TRBV5-4	15	NA	NA	CASSSPRQANYGYTF	TGTGCCAGCAGCTCACCAAGACAGGCTAACTATGGCTACACCTTC
TRBJ2-3	TRBV27	16	NA	NA	CASSFGVELGTDTQYF	TGTGCCAGCAGTTTCGGGGTGGAGCTTGGTACAGATACGCAGTATTTT
TRBJ2-5	TRBV12-3/TRBV12-4	13	NA	NA	CASSTVAPETQYF	TGTGCCAGCAGTACCGTAGCCCCGGAGACCCAGTACTTC
TRBJ2-5	TRBV7-4	21	once	TRBD1	CASSHHYKTGRICQVQETQYF	TGTGCCAGCAGTCATCATTACAAGACAGGGCGGATCTGTCAGGTACAAGAGACCCAGTACTTC
TRBJ2-6	TRBV9	18	NA	TRBD1	CASSLRTGVPSGANVLTF	TGTGCCAGCAGCCTCAGGACAGGGGTCCCCTCTGGGGCCAACGTCCTGACTTTC
TRBJ2-3	TRBV29-1	12	NA	NA	CSAGLVSDTRYF	TGCAGCGCTGGCCTTGTCTCAGATACGCGGTATTTT
TRBJ2-7	TRBV13	14	NA	TRBD1	CASSSGQVFAEQYF	TGTGCCAGCAGCTCGGGACAGGTCTTTGCCGAGCAGTACTTC
TRBJ1-4	TRBV18	15	NA	NA	CASSLSRSLNEKLFF	TGTGCCAGCTCACTCAGCCGATCCCTTAATGAAAAACTGTTTTTT
TRBJ1-1	TRBV7-9	14	once	TRBD1	CASQGQGAFSEAFF	TGTGCCAGCCAGGGACAGGGGGCATTTTCTGAAGCTTTCTTT
TRBJ2-7	TRBV12-3/TRBV12-4	13	NA	NA	CASSHLDRGEQYF	TGTGCCAGCAGCCATCTCGACCGAGGGGAGCAGTACTTC
TRBJ1-1	TRBV5-1	16	NA	TRBD1	CASSLASGTGFTEAFF	TGCGCCAGCAGCTTGGCTAGCGGGACAGGGTTCACTGAAGCTTTCTTT
TRBJ2-1	TRBV20-1	13	once	NA	CSARDRGWGEQFF	TGCAGTGCTAGAGATCGAGGGTGGGGTGAGCAGTTCTTC
TRBJ1-5	TRBV29-1	13	NA	TRBD1	CSVAGTDNQPQHF	TGCAGCGTTGCAGGGACAGACAATCAGCCCCAGCATTTT
TRBJ1-5	TRBV20-1	14	few	TRBD1	CSARDMQGVQPQHF	TGCAGTGCTAGAGATATGCAGGGGGTTCAGCCCCAGCATTTT
TRBJ1-5	TRBV4-1	16	NA	TRBD1	CASSQPTRGGNQPQHF	TGCGCCAGCAGCCAACCCACCAGGGGGGGGAATCAGCCCCAGCATTTT
TRBJ2-5	TRBV20-1	14	few	NA	CSASGGRDQETQYF	TGCAGTGCTAGTGGGGGCCGGGACCAAGAGACCCAGTACTTC
TRBJ2-7	TRBV9	14	NA	TRBD2	CASSPAGTIYEQYF	TGTGCCAGCAGCCCAGCGGGGACTATTTACGAGCAGTACTTC
TRBJ1-1	TRBV5-1	16	NA	NA	CASSLVGSDRNTEAFF	TGCGCCAGCAGCTTGGTGGGGTCCGACAGGAACACTGAAGCTTTCTTT